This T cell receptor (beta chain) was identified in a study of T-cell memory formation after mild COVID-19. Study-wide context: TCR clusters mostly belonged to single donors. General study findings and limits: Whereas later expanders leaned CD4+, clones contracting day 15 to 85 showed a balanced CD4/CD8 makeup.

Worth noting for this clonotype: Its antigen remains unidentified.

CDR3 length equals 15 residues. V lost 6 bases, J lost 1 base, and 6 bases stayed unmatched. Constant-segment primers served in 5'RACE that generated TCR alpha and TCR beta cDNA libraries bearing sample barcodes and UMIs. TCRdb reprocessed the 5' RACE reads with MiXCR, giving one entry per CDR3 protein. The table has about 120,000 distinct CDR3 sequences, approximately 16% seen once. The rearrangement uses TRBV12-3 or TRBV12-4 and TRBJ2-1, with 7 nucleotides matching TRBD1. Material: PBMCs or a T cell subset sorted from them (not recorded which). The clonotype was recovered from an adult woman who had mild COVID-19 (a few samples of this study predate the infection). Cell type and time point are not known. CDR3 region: CASSAHRGSYNEQFF. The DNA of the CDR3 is TGTGCCAGCAGCGCCCACAGGGGATCCTACAATGAGCAGTTCTTC.